One and the same sample provided the 28 T cell receptor beta chains below, sequenced in a study of response to subunit inactivated influenza vaccine. TCRdb re-derived calls from the RT-PCR reads in MiXCR, one entry per CDR3 protein. The sample has some 190,000 distinct CDR3 sequences, approximately 15% seen once. Specimen: CD8+ T cells sorted from PBMCs, collected 4 to 6 days after vaccination. Source of these receptors: a man between 45 and 60 years old who received an inactivated influenza vaccine.

V and J are TRBV11-2 and TRBJ2-1; either TRBD1 or TRBD2 may supply D (5 bases each). Trimming pared 3 bases from V and 1 base from J, leaving 10 bases between. CDR1 is SGHAT, CDR2 FQNNGV, per germline. The CDR3 extends over 15 amino acids. CDR3 loop: CASSFGTASYNEQFF. CDR3 nucleotide sequence: TGTGCCAGCAGCTTTGGGACGGCGTCCTACAATGAGCAGTTCTTC.

This clonotype showed up just a few times. The rearrangement links TRBV10-3 to TRBJ2-1; TRBD2 matches at 8 bases. The CDR3 covers 14 residues. The germline gives CDR1 ENHRY, CDR2 SYGVKD. J lost 4 bases, V lost 7 bases, and 6 bases had no gene match. CDR3 nucleotides: TGTGCCATCACTAGCGGGTTAGGGTACAATGAGCAGTTCTTC. Translation gives CAITSGLGYNEQFF.

This clonotype has more than one count but fewer than ten. The chain employs TRBV10-3 and TRBJ2-1, with 8 nucleotides matching TRBD2. Losses at the gene ends were 7 bases for V and 5 bases for J; bases not matched to a gene: 7. CDR3 length: 14 residues. CDR1 and CDR2 (germline): ENHRY, SYGVKD. CDR3 sequence reads: CAINHGLADNEQFF. The CDR3 nucleotides read TGTGCCATCAACCACGGACTAGCTGACAATGAGCAGTTCTTC.

In this sample, this clonotype turned up a few times. The chain couples TRBV5-6 to TRBJ2-5; 11 positions match TRBD2. Germline V lookup: CDR1 SGHDT, CDR2 YYEEEE. The CDR3 totals 17 residues. V dropped 4 bases and J dropped 6; count of bases not matched to a gene: 14. CDR3 sequence reads: CASSDLAGGPGEKTQYF. CDR3 nucleotides: TGTGCCAGCAGCGATCTAGCGGGGGGACCTGGGGAGAAGACCCAGTACTTC.

Only a few counts were recorded for this clonotype. This chain connects TRBV15 to TRBJ2-5; D not resolved. Trimming stripped 0 bases from V and 3 bases from J, with 8 bases between. This CDR3 region has 14 residues. Germline V gene lookup returns CDR1 LNHNV and CDR2 YYDKDF (reference sequence). CDR3: CATSRDGTEETQYF. DNA of the CDR3: TGTGCCACCAGCAGAGATGGAACAGAAGAGACCCAGTACTTC.

The V gene is TRBV29-1, the J gene TRBJ2-7; TRBD2 matches 7 bases. The CDR3 extends over 14 amino acids. CDR1 is SQVTM and CDR2 is ANQGSEA in the germline V gene. J gave up 4 bases and V 0 bases, and 6 bases lay outside the gene matches. This CDR3 reads CSVEDRVAGYEQYF. The CDR3 coding sequence is TGCAGCGTTGAAGATAGGGTAGCGGGTTACGAGCAGTACTTC.

This clonotype was counted between two and nine times. The rearrangement links TRBV24-1 to TRBJ1-5; D remains unclear. V lost 5 bases and J 6 bases, leaving 10 bases between the germline ends. The CDR3 has 13 amino acids. Germline-derived CDR1 and CDR2 are KGHDR and SFDVKD. The CDR3 region is CATSGPEGQPQHF. DNA for the CDR3: TGTGCCACCAGTGGACCCGAGGGTCAGCCCCAGCATTTT.

This clonotype was found a few times. The chain couples TRBV12-3 or TRBV12-4 to TRBJ2-3, with no clear D. The CDR3 has 12 residues. Trimming left V 6 bases short and J 0 bases short, with 4 bases between. This CDR3 is CASRFSTDTQYF. Here the CDR3 DNA reads TGTGCCAGCAGATTCAGCACAGATACGCAGTATTTT.

This chain joins TRBV12-3 or TRBV12-4 and TRBJ2-1, with 8 bases lining up with TRBD1. V lost 6 bases, J lost 0 bases, and 7 bases stayed unmatched. CDR3 length: 16 residues. CDR3 residues: CASRPQGGSSYNEQFF. CDR3 coding DNA: TGTGCCAGCAGACCACAGGGGGGAAGCTCCTACAATGAGCAGTTCTTC.

This clonotype has only a few counts. The rearrangement joins TRBV28 to TRBJ1-5; 9 bases match TRBD1. The V gene's germline CDR1 is MDHEN and CDR2 SYDVKM. CDR3 size: 14 residues. Losses at the gene ends were 3 bases for V and 6 bases for J; bases not matched to a gene: 3. CDR3 sequence (DNA): TGTGCCAGCAGTTTCTTGGACAGGGGTCAGCCCCAGCATTTT. It specifies CASSFLDRGQPQHF.

V is TRBV24-1 and J is TRBJ1-1; no definite D call. Germline loops: CDR1 KGHDR, CDR2 SFDVKD. V was shortened by 4 bases and J by 3 bases, with 11 bases between the two germline ends. This CDR3 has 14 amino acids. DNA for the CDR3: TGTGCCACCAGTGACGCGGCCAGCCACACTGAAGCTTTCTTT. Translating gives CATSDAASHTEAFF.

The rearrangement uses TRBV7-9 and TRBJ1-1, with D hard to call. Germline CDR1 is SEHNR and CDR2 is FQNEAQ (reference sequence). The V and J ends lost 2 bases and 5 bases respectively, with 9 bases between them. The length of the CDR3 is 13 residues. The chain's CDR3 is CASSLTLQTEAFF. The CDR3 bases are TGTGCCAGCAGCTTAACTTTGCAGACTGAAGCTTTCTTT.

This chain joins TRBV24-1 and TRBJ2-1, with D perhaps TRBD1 (5 bases). Trimming took 2 bases from V and 9 from J, leaving 10 bases between them. The CDR3 sequence is 13 residues long. Germline V gene lookup returns CDR1 KGHDR and CDR2 SFDVKD. CDR3 amino acids: CATSDSGFSEQFF. The CDR3 DNA sequence: TGTGCCACCAGTGATTCAGGGTTTAGTGAGCAGTTCTTC.

Ten or more counts support this clonotype. The germline gene is not matched at one end of the junction; a read error may be the cause. The V and J genes are TRBV7-6 and TRBJ1-4, with D tentatively TRBD1 (6 bases). The CDR3 consists of 15 residues. Germline V gives CDR1 SGHVS, CDR2 FNYEAQ. Written as DNA, the CDR3 is TGTGCCAGCAGCATAGCCCCGGGACATAAGGAAAAACTGTTTTTT. Its translation is CASSIAPGHKEKLFF.

With regard to this clonotype: A much larger clone lies one base from this, so it may be a read error. V is TRBV28 and J is TRBJ2-7, with D unresolved. V was pared by 6 bases and J by 4 bases, with 16 bases between. Germline assignment: CDR1 MDHEN and CDR2 SYDVKM. The length of the CDR3 is 14 residues. The CDR3 sequence is CASSPTVQKYEQYF. In DNA, the CDR3 is TGTGCCAGCAGCCCAACGGTACAAAAATACGAGCAGTACTTC. The complete variable domain, with remaining parts taken from reference TRBV28 and TRBJ2-7, reads DVKVTQSSRYLVKRTGEKVFLECVQDMDHENMFWYRQDPGLGLRLIYFSYDVKMKEKGDIPEGYSVSREKKERFSLILESASTNQTSMYLCASSPTVQKYEQYFGPGTRLTVT.

This clonotype was picked up a small number of times. The V gene is TRBV4-3, the J gene TRBJ2-3, with D perhaps given as TRBD1 or TRBD2 (6 bases each). CDR1 is LGHNA and CDR2 is YSLEER in the germline V gene. The V end lost 0 bases, the J end lost 5 bases, and 18 bases lay between the germline ends. The CDR3 contains 17 residues. Here the CDR3 DNA reads TGCGCCAGCAGCCAAGAAATTAGGGGGGCAATGGGAGATACGCAGTATTTT. This encodes CASSQEIRGAMGDTQYF.

The V gene is TRBV12-3 or TRBV12-4, the J gene TRBJ2-1; no clear D gene. The CDR3 spans 13 residues. V lost 3 bases and J lost 8, with 11 bases in between. CDR3 coding DNA: TGTGCCAGCAGTTTCTCCGTTTTGGATGAGCAGTTCTTC. Residues: CASSFSVLDEQFF.

The chain links TRBV6-5 to TRBJ1-1; D is possibly TRBD1 (5 bases). Germline CDR1 MNHEY, CDR2 SVGAGI. V dropped 0 bases and J dropped 4 bases, with 12 bases sitting between them. The CDR3 runs 15 residues. DNA for the CDR3: TGTGCCAGCAGTTACTCCTGGGGGGGTGGCACTGAAGCTTTCTTT. This sequence encodes CASSYSWGGGTEAFF.

The table lists this clonotype with a few counts. This chain uses TRBV2 with TRBJ2-7; 9 bases match TRBD2. The V and J ends lost 10 bases and 6 bases, in that order; junction bases with no gene match: 7. Germline V lookup: CDR1 SNHLY, CDR2 FYNNEI. The CDR3 is 12 amino acids. DNA of the CDR3: TGTGCCATGAAGTTAGCGGGGGTCGAGCAGTACTTC. Residues: CAMKLAGVEQYF.

J is TRBJ2-1 and V is TRBV7-2, with a possible D match to TRBD2 (6 bases). The germline V gene has CDR1 SGHTA and CDR2 FQGNSA. The V gene lost 0 bases and the J gene lost 6 bases, with 9 bases spanning the gap. The CDR3 extends over 14 amino acids. Here the CDR3 reads CASSLALGGNEQFF. In nucleotides, the CDR3 is TGTGCCAGCAGCTTAGCGCTGGGAGGCAATGAGCAGTTCTTC.

This chain links TRBV10-2 with TRBJ2-7, with D perhaps matching TRBD1 (5 bases). Trimming pared 10 bases from V and 0 bases from J, leaving 13 bases between. There are 13 residues in the CDR3. Germline V lookup: CDR1 WSHSY, CDR2 SAAADI. The CDR3 region is CATNPRDSYEQYF. The DNA for the CDR3 is TGCGCCACCAACCCCAGGGACTCCTACGAGCAGTACTTC.

The rearrangement joins TRBV27 to TRBJ2-2, with 9 positions matching TRBD2. The CDR3 is 17 amino acids. V lost 5 bases and J lost 3; bases outside the gene matches: 10. CDR1 is MNHEY, CDR2 SMNVEV, per germline (reference sequence). CDR3 in amino acids: CASSISKRGDDTGELFF. The CDR3 DNA reads TGTGCCAGCAGTATCTCCAAGCGGGGGGACGACACCGGGGAGCTGTTTTTT.

This clonotype was observed a few times. This chain connects TRBV29-1 to TRBJ2-7; D tentatively fits TRBD1 or TRBD2 (7 bases each). V shed 6 bases and J shed 3 bases, with 15 bases lying between them. The CDR3 has 13 amino acids. CDR1 SQVTM and CDR2 ANQGSEA come from the germline V gene. The CDR3 is CSVFQGGVYEQYF. CDR3 DNA: TGCAGCGTATTCCAGGGGGGGGTCTACGAGCAGTACTTC.

This clonotype has a count of ten or more. This chain links TRBV12-3 or TRBV12-4 with TRBJ2-3, with D perhaps TRBD1 or TRBD2 (6 bases each). Trimming took off 6 bases at V and 2 bases at J, with 15 bases between the two ends. CDR3 length equals 15 residues. CDR3 nucleotide sequence: TGTGCCAGCAGCTCGGAGGGGGTGATCACAGATACGCAGTATTTT. Protein product: CASSSEGVITDTQYF.

The chain couples TRBV3-1 to TRBJ2-1, with 11 nucleotides matching TRBD1. Germline CDR1 and CDR2: LGHDT and YNNKEL (reference sequence). This CDR3 spans 17 amino acids. V shed 4 bases and J 4 bases; nucleotides not matched to a gene: 9. The chain's CDR3 is CASSPRGDRGGYNEQFF. In DNA, the CDR3 is TGTGCCAGCAGCCCAAGAGGGGACAGGGGGGGATACAATGAGCAGTTCTTC.

The chain combines TRBV5-1 with TRBJ1-2; maybe TRBD1 (5 bases). Trimming shortened V by 5 bases and J by 3 bases, and 20 bases separated the two germline ends. Germline CDR1 and CDR2: SGHRS and YFSETQ. The CDR3 is 16 residues long. This CDR3 is CASRTSSGTLDYGYTF. For the CDR3, the DNA is TGCGCCAGCAGGACATCCTCCGGGACGCTAGACTATGGCTACACCTTC.

The sample holds a few counts of this clonotype. The chain carries TRBV20-1 and TRBJ2-6; 8 positions match TRBD1. Germline lookup yields CDR1 DFQATT and CDR2 SNEGSKA (reference sequence). The V and J ends lost 3 bases and 1 base, in that order; junction bases with no gene match: 5. The CDR3 extends over 16 amino acids. CDR3 sequence reads: CSARGQETSGANVLTF. CDR3 bases: TGCAGTGCTAGGGGACAGGAAACTTCTGGGGCCAACGTCCTGACTTTC.

The V gene is TRBV29-1, the J gene TRBJ2-1; D is unresolved. This CDR3 comprises 18 residues. Trimming left V 1 base short and J 2 bases short, with 21 bases between. CDR1 is SQVTM, CDR2 ANQGSEA, per germline. This CDR3 reads CSVEGLVGLGKPYNEQFF. CDR3 sequence (DNA): TGCAGCGTTGAAGGGTTGGTGGGTTTAGGGAAACCCTACAATGAGCAGTTCTTC.